These 2 T cell receptor beta chains originate from one sample sequenced in a study of low-dose radiotherapy and immunotherapy resistance in tumors. Specified time point: after trial treatment. Treatment defined: LDRT plus nivolumab, ipilimumab, low-dose cyclophosphamide and aspirin (RACIN trial). First-strand cDNA relied on TRAV- and TRBV-specific primers spanning alpha and beta chains. TCR amplification used about 20 PCR cycles, a constant-region primer and a V-primer adapter. TCRdb independently ran MiXCR on the reads; one entry per CDR3 protein. This sample has around 84,000 distinct CDR3 sequences, with around 17% found just once. The sequences come from PBMCs, collected after low-dose radiotherapy plus immunotherapy. These receptors were obtained from a male donor with prostate cancer.

Details on this clonotype: A far bigger clonotype differs at one base, so this is likely a read error. The V call is TRBV3-1, the J call TRBJ2-7; D ambiguous. The CDR3 is made up of 14 amino acids. Germline CDR1 is LGHDT and CDR2 is YNNKEL (reference sequence). The V end was cut by 3 bases, the J end by 7 bases, with 16 bases between. In DNA form, the CDR3 reads TGTGCCAGCAGCCAGGCGTCTTCCTACAATGAGCAGTACTTC. Translated, it gives CASSQASSYNEQYF.

This clonotype appeared many times. V usage is TRBV28 and J usage is TRBJ1-5; the D gene is possibly TRBD1 (5 bases). V was clipped by 4 bases and J by 9 bases, with 22 bases between them. The CDR3 covers 16 residues. CDR1 and CDR2 (germline): MDHEN, SYDVKM. The CDR3 nucleotides are TGTGCCAGCAGTTCCCTAACAGGCCACCTGGGGGGGCCCCAGCATTTT. It is translated as CASSSLTGHLGGPQHF.